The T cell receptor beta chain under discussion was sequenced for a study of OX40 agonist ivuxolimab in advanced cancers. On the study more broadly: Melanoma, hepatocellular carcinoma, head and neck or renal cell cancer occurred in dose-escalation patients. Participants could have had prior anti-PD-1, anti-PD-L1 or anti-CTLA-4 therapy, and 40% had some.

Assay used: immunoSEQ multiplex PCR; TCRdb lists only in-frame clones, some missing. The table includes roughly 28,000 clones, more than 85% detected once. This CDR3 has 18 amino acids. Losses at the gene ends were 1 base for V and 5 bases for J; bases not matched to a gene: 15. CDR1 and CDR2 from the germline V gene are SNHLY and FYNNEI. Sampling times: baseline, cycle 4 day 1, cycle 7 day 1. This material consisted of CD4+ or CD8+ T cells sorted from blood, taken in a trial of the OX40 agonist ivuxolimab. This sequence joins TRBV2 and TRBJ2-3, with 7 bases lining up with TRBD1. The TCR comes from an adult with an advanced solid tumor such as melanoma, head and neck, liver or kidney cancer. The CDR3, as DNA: TGTGCCAGCAGTGAAGGGGGCCTAACAGGGGAATTGGGAGATACGCAGTATTTT. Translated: CASSEGGLTGELGDTQYF. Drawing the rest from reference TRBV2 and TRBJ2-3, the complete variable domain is EPEVTQTPSHQVTQMGQEVILRCVPISNHLYFYWYRQILGQKVEFLVSFYNNEISEKSEIFDDQFSVERPDGSNFTLKIRSTKLEDSAMYFCASSEGGLTGELGDTQYFGPGTRLTVL.